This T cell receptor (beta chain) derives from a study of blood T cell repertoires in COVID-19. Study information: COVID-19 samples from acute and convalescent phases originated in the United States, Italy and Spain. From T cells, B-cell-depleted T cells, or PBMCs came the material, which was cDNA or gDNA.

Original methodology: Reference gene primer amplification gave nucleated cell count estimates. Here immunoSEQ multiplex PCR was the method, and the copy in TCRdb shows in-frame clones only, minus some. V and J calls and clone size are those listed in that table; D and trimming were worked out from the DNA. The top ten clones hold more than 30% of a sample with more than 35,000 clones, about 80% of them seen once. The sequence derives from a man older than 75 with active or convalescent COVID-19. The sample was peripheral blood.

CDR3 coding DNA: TGTGCCAGTAGTCAACAGGTCTTAGGGACCCAGTACTTC. Protein: CASSQQVLGTQYF. The rearrangement joins TRBV19 to TRBJ2-5; D perhaps matches TRBD1 (5 bases). Trimming removed 5 bases at V and 7 bases at J, with 14 bases between. The CDR3 is 13 residues long. Germline CDR1 and CDR2: LNHDA and SQIVND (reference sequence).